The 21 T cell receptor beta chains listed next were all sequenced from one sample in a study of PD-L1 blockade in urothelial cancer (dated by TCRdb to 2016 to 2017). Library construction relied on the immunoSEQ multiplex PCR assay. TCRdb stores this immuneACCESS table with in-frame sequences only. Part of the clones is absent; in the studies checked, under half of the shortfall reflects unresolved V genes, and no reason is known for the rest. This sample has about 110,000 clones in its table, and approximately 85% of those were observed once. Approximately 2.4% of the sample is held by the ten biggest clonotypes. The specimen comprised PBMCs, sampled around atezolizumab (anti-PD-L1) treatment. The source of these receptors is a man in his fifties or sixties with urothelial cancer.

J is TRBJ2-7 and V is TRBV4-1; TRBD2 matches 8 bases. The germline V gene encodes CDR1 MGHRA and CDR2 YSYEKL. The CDR3 extends over 20 amino acids. The V gene end was trimmed by 0 bases and the J gene end by 5 bases; junction bases not matched to a gene: 21. The CDR3 bases are TGCGCCAGCAGCCAAGATCCCCCCGGGGTAGCGGGATCTGGTCGTAACGAGCAGTACTTC. The encoded protein is CASSQDPPGVAGSGRNEQYF.

The rearrangement uses TRBV19 and TRBJ2-3; TRBD2 is a possible D gene (5 bases). CDR3 length equals 14 residues. Per germline, CDR1 LNHDA and CDR2 SQIVND (reference sequence). V lost 8 bases and J 6 bases, leaving 18 bases between the germline ends. CDR3 DNA: TGTGCCAGTGCTGGGCGGGCGTCTAGGGATACGCAGTATTTT. This sequence encodes CASAGRASRDTQYF.

The V gene is TRBV9, the J gene TRBJ2-5; the match to TRBD2 covers 8 bases. Per germline, CDR1 SGDLS and CDR2 YYNGEE. V shed 0 bases and J 5 bases; nucleotides not matched to a gene: 3. The CDR3 has 14 amino acids. The CDR3 DNA follows: TGTGCCAGCAGCGTAGCGGGAGGGTGGGAGACCCAGTACTTC. Its translation: CASSVAGGWETQYF.

The chain recombines TRBV25-1 with TRBJ2-7, with 9 bases aligning to TRBD1. This CDR3 has 13 residues. J lost 2 bases, V lost 6 bases, and 2 bases had no gene match. CDR1 and CDR2 (germline): MGHDK, SYGVNS. CDR3 region: CASRDRGTYEQYF. The CDR3 DNA is TGTGCCAGCAGGGACAGGGGAACCTACGAGCAGTACTTC.

The V call is TRBV30, the J call TRBJ2-3; 14 nucleotides match TRBD2. J gave up 4 bases and V 2 bases, and 14 bases lay outside the gene matches. Germline CDR1 and CDR2: GTSNPN and SVGIG (reference sequence). This CDR3 is 19 amino acids long. The CDR3 is CAWSPPPGTSGSWSDTQYF. The CDR3 DNA reads TGTGCCTGGAGTCCTCCCCCCGGGACTAGCGGGAGTTGGTCAGATACGCAGTATTTT.

The rearrangement links TRBV27 to TRBJ2-7; 9 bases fit TRBD1. V lost 6 bases and J lost 6; bases outside the gene matches: 6. CDR3 length equals 13 residues. Per the germline V gene, CDR1 is MNHEY and CDR2 is SMNVEV (reference sequence). CDR3 sequence: CASRWTGVGEQYF. CDR3 bases: TGTGCCAGCAGATGGACAGGGGTTGGCGAGCAGTACTTC.

This chain links TRBV2 with TRBJ1-5; D perhaps matches TRBD1 (6 bases). V lost 6 bases and J 2 bases, leaving 11 bases between the germline ends. CDR3 size: 14 residues. Germline V gene sequence: CDR1 SNHLY, CDR2 FYNNEI. The CDR3 nucleotides read TGTGCCAGCAGACAGGGTTCTGGCAATCAGCCCCAGCATTTT. Translating gives CASRQGSGNQPQHF.

V usage is TRBV4-2 and J usage is TRBJ2-3; the match to TRBD2 covers 9 bases. J lost 1 base, V lost 6 bases, and 8 bases had no gene match. This CDR3 has 16 residues. Germline CDR1 reads LGHNA; CDR2 reads YNFKEQ. The CDR3 is CASSRKRTSGTDTQYF. The DNA for the CDR3 is TGTGCCAGCAGTCGAAAGCGGACTAGCGGCACAGATACGCAGTATTTT.

The chain carries TRBV19 and TRBJ2-1; D possibly corresponds to TRBD1 (6 bases). Germline V CDR1 and CDR2: LNHDA, SQIVND (reference sequence). Trimming stripped 6 bases from V and 3 bases from J, with 12 bases between. The CDR3 contains 14 residues. The CDR3: CASRRLDSYNEQFF. Here the CDR3 DNA reads TGTGCCAGTAGAAGGCTGGACAGCTACAATGAGCAGTTCTTC.

This clone came up once. The rearrangement uses TRBV28 and TRBJ1-1; 7 bases align to TRBD1. CDR1 and CDR2 from the germline V gene are MDHEN and SYDVKM. The CDR3 is made up of 14 amino acids. With V trimmed by 8 bases and J by 3 bases, 9 bases remained unmatched. Written as DNA, the CDR3 is TGTGCCAGCCAAAAAGGGGGCTCGGACACTGAAGCTTTCTTT. Translated: CASQKGGSDTEAFF.

The J gene is TRBJ2-2, the V gene TRBV9; 13 bases match TRBD2. Per germline, CDR1 SGDLS and CDR2 YYNGEE. V was pared by 4 bases and J by 7 bases, with 10 bases of the junction left unmatched. This CDR3 is built from 17 residues. The CDR3 is CASSKPGTSGTHGELFF. CDR3 DNA: TGTGCCAGCAGCAAACCCGGGACTAGCGGGACTCACGGGGAGCTGTTTTTT.

The rearrangement links TRBV5-1 to TRBJ2-4; 9 positions agree with TRBD2. CDR3 length: 13 residues. Trimming cost V 2 bases and J 7 bases; bases outside gene matches: 1. CDR1 and CDR2 from the germline V gene are SGHRS and YFSETQ. Written as DNA, the CDR3 is TGCGCCAGCAGCTTTGCGGGAGGGAACATTCAGTACTTC. It translates to CASSFAGGNIQYF.

The rearrangement joins TRBV5-1 to TRBJ2-1; TRBD2 aligns across 7 bases. After removal of 5 bases from V and 3 bases from J, the junction contained 5 bases not matched to a gene. Per germline, CDR1 SGHRS and CDR2 YFSETQ. The CDR3 has 14 amino acids. Here the CDR3 reads CASSERDYYNEQFF. CDR3 nucleotide sequence: TGCGCCAGCAGTGAGCGGGACTACTACAATGAGCAGTTCTTC.

This clone turned up a few times. This sequence joins TRBV18 and TRBJ2-7; perhaps TRBD1 as D (6 bases). The CDR3 length is 13 residues. Per germline, CDR1 KGHSH and CDR2 LQKENI. With 4 bases removed from V and 0 bases from J, the gap between germline ends came to 7 bases. This chain's CDR3 is CASSLQGSYEQYF. CDR3 bases: TGTGCCAGCTCACTACAGGGCTCCTACGAGCAGTACTTC.

The CDR3 region is CASSGTGVGTEAFF. CDR3 coding DNA: TGTGCCAGCAGTGGAACAGGGGTAGGCACTGAAGCTTTCTTT. The rearrangement joins TRBV6-5 to TRBJ1-1, with 7 bases that match TRBD1. The V segment lost 5 bases and the J segment 4 bases; nucleotides outside the gene matches: 7. CDR1 and CDR2 (germline): MNHEY, SVGAGI. The CDR3 is made up of 14 amino acids.

This clone was observed a few times. The V and J genes are TRBV19 and TRBJ1-5; D gene uncertain. Between the trimmed V and J ends, which lost 8 bases and 6 bases, there was a span of 14 bases. The CDR3 extends over 13 amino acids. The V gene's germline CDR1 is LNHDA and CDR2 SQIVND (reference sequence). This CDR3 is CASGQEGLQPQHF. The CDR3 DNA is TGTGCCAGTGGTCAGGAGGGTCTTCAGCCCCAGCATTTT. The full variable domain, its missing parts supplied by reference TRBV19 and TRBJ1-5, is DGGITQSPKYLFRKEGQNVTLSCEQNLNHDAMYWYRQDPGQGLRLIYYSQIVNDFQKGDIAEGYSVSREKKESFPLTVTSAQKNPTAFYLCASGQEGLQPQHFGDGTRLSIL.

The chain couples TRBV19 to TRBJ2-3, with 8 bases aligning to TRBD2. V lost 3 bases and J lost 2; bases outside the gene matches: 13. Germline V gives CDR1 LNHDA, CDR2 SQIVND (reference sequence). The CDR3 totals 18 residues. The CDR3, as DNA: TGTGCCAGTAGTATCAGGATTTGGGCGGGAGGCCTCACAGATACGCAGTATTTT. The encoded protein is CASSIRIWAGGLTDTQYF. The variable domain in full, completed from reference TRBV19 and TRBJ2-3, reads DGGITQSPKYLFRKEGQNVTLSCEQNLNHDAMYWYRQDPGQGLRLIYYSQIVNDFQKGDIAEGYSVSREKKESFPLTVTSAQKNPTAFYLCASSIRIWAGGLTDTQYFGPGTRLTVL.

The chain joins TRBV9 to TRBJ1-4; perhaps TRBD1 as D (6 bases). The CDR3 runs 15 residues. The germline CDR1 and CDR2 sequences are SGDLS and YYNGEE. The V gene lost 0 bases and the J gene lost 7 bases, with 13 bases spanning the gap. The CDR3: CASSVGDTGGEKLFF. The CDR3, as DNA: TGTGCCAGCAGCGTAGGGGACACAGGTGGTGAAAAACTGTTTTTT.

V usage is TRBV4-1 and J usage is TRBJ2-7, with 8 nucleotides matching TRBD2. Germline V gene sequence: CDR1 MGHRA, CDR2 YSYEKL. Germline trimming cut 4 bases from V and 0 bases from J; bases unmatched to any gene: 11. This CDR3 has 17 residues. CDR3 sequence: CASSPGLAAMSSYEQYF. The CDR3 DNA is TGCGCCAGCAGCCCTGGACTAGCAGCCATGAGCTCCTACGAGCAGTACTTC.

Only one count was recorded for this clone. The chain uses TRBV27 and TRBJ2-2; 8 bases line up with TRBD2. CDR1 is MNHEY, CDR2 SMNVEV, per germline (reference sequence). With V trimmed by 5 bases and J by 6 bases, 11 bases remained unmatched. The CDR3 length is 16 residues. The CDR3 loop reads CASSPTGTSFAGELFF. CDR3 DNA: TGTGCCAGCAGTCCCACCGGGACTAGTTTTGCCGGGGAGCTGTTTTTT.

The chain links TRBV4-1 to TRBJ2-5; 9 bases line up with TRBD1. V was clipped by 3 bases and J by 5 bases; unmatched bases: 16. Germline CDR1 reads MGHRA; CDR2 reads YSYEKL. The CDR3 spans 18 residues. The CDR3 loop reads CASSQRQDRGVHRETQYF. CDR3 coding DNA: TGCGCCAGCAGCCAGCGACAAGACAGGGGGGTTCACAGGGAGACCCAGTACTTC.